The source of this T cell receptor (beta chain) is a study of blood T cell repertoires in COVID-19 (dated by TCRdb to about 2020). Notes on the research overall: Collaborator samples came from the United States, Italy and Spain and covered acute and convalescent phases of COVID-19. The material from the prospective study consisted of cDNA or gDNA derived from T cells, B-cell-depleted T cells, or PBMCs. Deeply sampled blood TCRbeta repertoires from subjects exposed to, actively infected with, or recovered from COVID-19 were included in the dataset. The repertoires were released in a freely available public database intended as a resource for research on the immune response to SARS-CoV-2. Samples came from the ongoing ImmuneRACE study (first 160 participants) plus 1,254 subjects from 6 global collaborators. The sample metadata nearly always contained a de-identified subject ID, COVID-19 status, age in years and sex. Where available, HLA class I and class II types were obtained from metadata supplied by the sample provider rather than from assay-based typing.

The immunoSEQ Assay, a bias-controlled multiplex PCR, was used to amplify TCRbeta CDR3 regions from genomic DNA. The paper's data handling went like this. The number of nucleated cells in each sample was estimated from the amplification of reference gene primers within the assay. To quantify the absolute abundance of each unique TCRbeta CDR3 rearrangement, sequence reads were collapsed and filtered. For each sample, productive Simpson clonality was calculated as the square root of Simpson's diversity index over productive rearrangements. Held by TCRdb, this immuneACCESS table contains in-frame sequences only and omits some clones. Under half of the omission traces to an unresolved V gene where checked; the cause of the rest is unknown. V, J and clone size derive from that table, while D and trimming were established from the DNA sequence. This sample gives fewer than 350,000 clones in total; roughly 85% of them show up just once. Clones ranked in the top ten supply about 4.2% of the sample.

Enrolling through a virtual design, the prospective study's participants ranged in age from roughly 18 to 89 years and lived across some 23 United States geographic areas. In the prospective study, participants were assigned to cohorts based on the clinical history participants reported in a screening survey and a study questionnaire. Mobile phlebotomists in the prospective study collected whole blood, serum and a nasopharyngeal or oropharyngeal swab from every participant. Participants in the prospective study had the option to provide additional blood draws and questionnaires over an approximately 2-month period. Blood samples from the prospective study were shipped frozen or at room temperature prior to DNA extraction. What the research found in general, with its limitations: The amount of clinical and demographic metadata varied by source and participant and was provided uncurated.

For this clone: This clone's antigen is unknown. Base-call qualities are not available, and no considerably larger clone is one nucleotide away.

The sequence was obtained from a woman in her 40s with acute COVID-19. The sequencing sample was made of PBMCs or T cells enriched from blood (not recorded which).

This receptor carries the CDR3 CASSPQRTVYEQYF. Read as DNA, the sequence is TGTGCCAGCAGCCCCCAACGGACAGTTTACGAGCAGTACTTC. The sequence links TRBV6-2 or TRBV6-3 to TRBJ2-7, with a weak D call of TRBD1 (6 bases match). The junction carries 16 bases between V and J, which are trimmed by 6 bases and 4 bases respectively. The germline V gene sets CDR1 to MNHEY and CDR2 to SVGEGT. There are 14 amino acids in the CDR3, from cysteine to phenylalanine inclusive. Only the CDR3 DNA stays, 42 bases, in frame from base 1.